This section outlines one TCR beta chain sequence together with its context. Clones were sequenced by immunoSEQ multiplex PCR, and TCRdb holds only the in-frame ones, with some missing. The sample lists about 98,000 clones; about 90% were seen once. The source of the sample is a study of cytomegalovirus exposure and HLA in healthy donors. CDR3 length: 14 residues. From germline, CDR1 is MNHEY and CDR2 SMNVEV (reference sequence). The V segment lost 5 bases and the J segment 9 bases; nucleotides outside the gene matches: 6. The sequenced sample was PBMCs. The rearrangement links TRBV27 to TRBJ1-6, with 8 bases fitting TRBD1. The receptor was isolated from a man aged 18-30 years in good health and CMV-seropositive. The CDR3 region is CASSPGQGGSPLHF. The CDR3 bases are TGTGCCAGCAGTCCCGGACAGGGCGGTTCACCCCTCCACTTT.